This T cell receptor beta chain is drawn from a study of blood T cell repertoires in COVID-19. Study overall: COVID-19 samples, acute and convalescent, were from the United States, Italy and Spain. PBMCs, B-cell-depleted T cells, or T cells were the source of the cDNA or gDNA that made up the material.

With 8 bases clipped from V and 3 bases from J, the junction kept 11 bases outside the gene matches. Germline V CDR1 and CDR2: WNHNN, SYGVQD (reference sequence). CDR3 length: 16 residues. How the authors handled the data: The assay estimated nucleated cells by amplifying reference gene primers. TCRdb's table, derived via immunoSEQ multiplex PCR, lists solely in-frame clones and lacks some. V and J calls and clone size are copied from that table; D and trimming were computed from the DNA. This sample has roughly 520,000 clones, with more than 75% found just once. Those enrolled, adults aged roughly 18 to 100 years, came from about two dozen US areas.

What was sequenced was PBMCs or T cells enriched from blood (not recorded which). The rearrangement links TRBV10-1 to TRBJ2-1; 9 positions match TRBD2. The origin of this receptor is a woman between 35 and 50 years old who had recovered from COVID-19. CDR3 DNA: TGCGCCAGCTCTAAGCGGGAGGCTGGAAACTACAATGAGCAGTTCTTC. Protein: CASSKREAGNYNEQFF.